Each of the 29 T cell receptor beta chains below was sequenced from the same sample in a study of T cell responses to AZD1222 COVID-19 vaccine. Here immunoSEQ multiplex PCR was the method, and the copy in TCRdb shows in-frame clones only, minus some. Of roughly 190,000 clones detected, 90% to 95% appear once; the ten largest clones hold around 3.6%. The sequenced sample was peripheral blood, obtained 28 days after the second dose of the MenACWY control vaccine. The receptors here all came from an adult who received the MenACWY meningococcal vaccine as a control.

This chain links TRBV24-1 with TRBJ2-7; D may be TRBD1 or TRBD2 (5 bases each). Trimming took off 9 bases at V and 0 bases at J, with 20 bases between the two ends. Germline CDR1 is KGHDR and CDR2 is SFDVKD. The CDR3 is 16 residues long. CDR3 nucleotides: TGTGCCACCGCCCAGACCGGGACCCAGAGCTCCTACGAGCAGTACTTC. Protein product: CATAQTGTQSSYEQYF.

The chain employs TRBV6-4 and TRBJ2-3, with D maybe TRBD1 (5 bases). CDR1 is MRHNA and CDR2 is SNTAGT in the germline V gene. The CDR3 extends over 13 amino acids. With 2 bases removed from V and 7 bases from J, the gap between germline ends came to 10 bases. The CDR3 here is CASSDRGAHTQYF. The CDR3 DNA sequence: TGTGCCAGCAGTGACAGGGGCGCACATACGCAGTATTTT.

This clone came up once. The CDR3 spells CASSLHPGTYTF. The CDR3 nucleotides read TGTGCCAGCAGTTTGCATCCCGGGACCTACACCTTC. The chain carries TRBV12-3 or TRBV12-4 and TRBJ1-2; weak D call: TRBD1 (5 bases). CDR3 size: 12 residues. Trimming took 3 bases from V and 10 from J, leaving 12 bases between them.

The chain carries TRBV29-1 and TRBJ2-7, with D unclear. Germline V CDR1 and CDR2: SQVTM, ANQGSEA. The CDR3 is made up of 13 amino acids. Trimming took 4 bases from V and 5 from J, leaving 15 bases between them. CDR3 DNA: TGCAGCGTTGTGGGTTCCCCAGTAGACGAGCAGTACTTC. Encoded protein: CSVVGSPVDEQYF.

V is TRBV5-1 and J is TRBJ1-1; no reliable D call. The CDR3 has 14 residues. V was shortened by 4 bases and J by 1 base, with 11 bases between the two germline ends. Germline-derived CDR1 and CDR2 are SGHRS and YFSETQ. This CDR3 is CASSPDVTNTEAFF. The CDR3 DNA sequence: TGCGCCAGCAGCCCGGACGTAACGAACACTGAAGCTTTCTTT.

V and J are TRBV7-9 and TRBJ1-6; D uncertain. Germline CDR1 and CDR2: SEHNR and FQNEAQ (reference sequence). Trimming stripped 5 bases from V and 4 bases from J, with 15 bases between. CDR3 length equals 16 residues. CDR3 in amino acids: CASSRGRITYNSPLHF. CDR3 DNA sequence: TGTGCCAGCAGCCGAGGACGGATAACATATAATTCACCCCTCCACTTT.

The rearrangement joins TRBV11-3 to TRBJ2-2; a possible D gene is TRBD1 (6 bases). The V end was cut by 1 base, the J end by 0 bases, with 12 bases between. The CDR3 length is 17 residues. CDR1 is SGHNT, CDR2 YENEEA, per germline. CDR3 amino acids: CASSLARGYSNTGELFF. The DNA of the CDR3 is TGTGCCAGCAGCTTAGCTAGGGGGTACTCGAACACCGGGGAGCTGTTTTTT.

This clone came up a few times. J is TRBJ2-7 and V is TRBV7-6, with TRBD1 as a possible D gene (5 bases). Germline V gene data show CDR1 as SGHVS and CDR2 as FNYEAQ. CDR3 length equals 12 residues. V gave up 2 bases and J gave up 3 bases, with 5 bases separating them. DNA for the CDR3: TGTGCCAGCAGCTTACAGGGCTACGAGCAGTACTTC. Protein sequence: CASSLQGYEQYF.

The genes are TRBV27 and TRBJ1-1; D possibly corresponds to TRBD1 (6 bases). The germline CDR1 and CDR2 sequences are MNHEY and SMNVEV (reference sequence). The CDR3 loop spans 13 amino acids. Trimming cost V 6 bases and J 7 bases, with 15 bases left between them. In DNA, the CDR3 is TGTGCCAGCAGCCAGGGACACTTTGTTGAAGCTTTCTTT. Amino acids: CASSQGHFVEAFF.

This clone showed up just once. V usage is TRBV6-1 and J usage is TRBJ2-7; a weak D match, TRBD1 (6 bases). Trimming pared 2 bases from V and 2 bases from J, leaving 13 bases between. Germline loops: CDR1 MNHNS, CDR2 SASEGT. The CDR3 has 15 amino acids. CDR3 nucleotides: TGTGCCAGCAGTGAAAACGGCAGGGGTACCTACGAGCAGTACTTC. Residues: CASSENGRGTYEQYF.

V usage is TRBV11-3 and J usage is TRBJ2-7; D is unclear. V lost 5 bases and J lost 2, with 7 bases in between. The germline V gene encodes CDR1 SGHNT and CDR2 YENEEA. This CDR3 spans 12 amino acids. The CDR3, as DNA: TGTGCCAGCAGCCCCGAGACCTACGAGCAGTACTTC. Translation gives CASSPETYEQYF.

The chain couples TRBV5-6 to TRBJ2-5, with a tentative D call TRBD2 (6 bases). Germline values: CDR1 SGHDT, CDR2 YYEEEE. V lost 1 base and J 8 bases, leaving 27 bases between the germline ends. The CDR3 loop spans 18 amino acids. The CDR3 loop reads CASSLIGGSGGSAGTQYF. CDR3 DNA: TGTGCCAGCAGCTTGATTGGAGGTAGTGGCGGATCTGCGGGAACCCAGTACTTC.

This chain uses TRBV24-1 with TRBJ2-5, with 11 bases that match TRBD2. The CDR3 covers 18 residues. The V segment lost 4 bases and the J segment 7 bases; nucleotides outside the gene matches: 16. Germline V CDR1 and CDR2: KGHDR, SFDVKD. In DNA form, the CDR3 reads TGTGCCACCAGTGACCCCACCGGGACTAGCGGCCCCTTGGTGACCCAGTACTTC. Amino acids: CATSDPTGTSGPLVTQYF.

The V and J genes are TRBV13 and TRBJ2-3; D is unresolved. This CDR3 contains 15 residues. Germline V gene sequence: CDR1 PRHDT, CDR2 FYEKMQ (reference sequence). V shed 2 bases and J shed 0 bases, with 9 bases lying between them. The CDR3 sequence is CASSLSGRSTDTQYF. CDR3 nucleotides: TGTGCCAGCAGCTTATCCGGGCGGAGCACAGATACGCAGTATTTT.

The V gene is TRBV28, the J gene TRBJ1-1; D is ambiguous. In germline, CDR1 is MDHEN, CDR2 SYDVKM. V was cut by 5 bases and J by 4 bases, with 14 bases left in between. CDR3 size: 14 residues. The CDR3 coding sequence is TGTGCCAGCAGTCTCCCCGCGGGGAGCACTGAAGCTTTCTTT. Protein: CASSLPAGSTEAFF.

This chain links TRBV4-2 with TRBJ2-7, with D tentatively TRBD1 (7 bases). Between the trimmed V and J ends, which lost 5 bases and 0 bases, there was a span of 11 bases. There are 14 residues in the CDR3. Germline lookup yields CDR1 LGHNA and CDR2 YNFKEQ. CDR3 residues: CASSRGRDSYEQYF. Here the CDR3 DNA reads TGTGCCAGCAGCAGGGGGCGGGACTCCTACGAGCAGTACTTC.

In nucleotides, the CDR3 is TGTGCCAGCTCAAATTTAGGAACTGGAAACACCATATATTTT. Protein: CASSNLGTGNTIYF. The V and J genes are TRBV18 and TRBJ1-3; D ambiguous. V lost 5 bases and J 2 bases, leaving 10 bases between the germline ends. Germline CDR1 and CDR2: KGHSH and LQKENI. The CDR3 loop spans 14 amino acids.

This clone showed up just a few times. The chain links TRBV28 to TRBJ2-7; D may correspond to TRBD1 or TRBD2 (6 bases each). V lost 7 bases, J lost 2 bases, and 21 bases lay in between. The CDR3 runs to 16 residues. Per germline, CDR1 MDHEN and CDR2 SYDVKM. This chain's CDR3 is CASTFRRGSRTYEQYF. The CDR3 bases are TGTGCCAGCACCTTTAGGAGGGGGTCGAGAACCTACGAGCAGTACTTC.

The V call is TRBV19, the J call TRBJ1-5, with D possibly being TRBD1 (6 bases). V was cut by 6 bases and J by 7 bases, with 16 bases left in between. The CDR3 is 14 amino acids. In germline, CDR1 is LNHDA, CDR2 SQIVND (reference sequence). This chain's CDR3 is CASSPRRGPQPQHF. Written as DNA, the CDR3 is TGTGCCAGTAGCCCCCGGCGGGGGCCACAGCCCCAGCATTTT.

The chain is built from TRBV2 and TRBJ1-5, with D perhaps TRBD1 (6 bases). Trimming cost V 6 bases and J 4 bases, with 16 bases left between them. Germline CDR1 is SNHLY and CDR2 is FYNNEI. There are 15 residues in the CDR3. In DNA, the CDR3 is TGTGCCAGCAGCCCCACTCTGACAGGAAATCAGCCCCAGCATTTT. As protein: CASSPTLTGNQPQHF.

This clone occurred once. CDR3 DNA: TGCGCCAGCAGCCCGGGGGGCAGGGAGGGCACTGAAGCTTTCTTT. This codes for CASSPGGREGTEAFF. The rearrangement joins TRBV5-1 to TRBJ1-1, with D perhaps TRBD1 (6 bases). CDR3 length: 15 residues. Trimming cost V 4 bases and J 4 bases, with 17 bases left between them. The germline V gene encodes CDR1 SGHRS and CDR2 YFSETQ.

The chain employs TRBV5-8 and TRBJ1-5; tentative D call: TRBD1 (5 bases). Trimming removed 0 bases from V and 5 bases from J, with 9 bases in between. Germline lookup yields CDR1 SGHTS and CDR2 YDEGEE. The CDR3 runs to 14 residues. The CDR3 DNA reads as TGTGCCAGCAGCTTGGGACAGTCCTATCAGCCCCAGCATTTT. Its protein is CASSLGQSYQPQHF.

This clone has just one count. This CDR3 is CASSRETGEVYEQYF. CDR3 nucleotide sequence: TGTGCCAGCTCACGAGAGACAGGGGAGGTCTACGAGCAGTACTTC. The rearrangement uses TRBV18 and TRBJ2-7, with TRBD1 identical over 8 bases. Germline values: CDR1 KGHSH, CDR2 LQKENI. This CDR3 has 15 residues. J gave up 3 bases and V 4 bases, and 8 bases lay outside the gene matches. The variable domain in full, with the rest retrieved from reference TRBV18 and TRBJ2-7, is NAGVMQNPRHLVRRRGQEARLRCSPMKGHSHVYWYRQLPEEGLKFMVYLQKENIIDESGMPKERFSAEFPKEGPSILRIQQVVRGDSAAYFCASSRETGEVYEQYFGPGTRLTVT.

The chain employs TRBV19 and TRBJ2-1; no definite D call. Germline V lookup: CDR1 LNHDA, CDR2 SQIVND (reference sequence). V lost 3 bases and J lost 7, with 4 bases in between. The CDR3 is 11 residues long. CDR3 loop: CASSILNEQFF. In nucleotides, the CDR3 is TGTGCCAGTAGTATCCTTAATGAGCAGTTCTTC.

The rearrangement joins TRBV5-1 to TRBJ1-2, with TRBD1 matching 7 bases. With V trimmed by 7 bases and J by 6 bases, 9 bases remained unmatched. The CDR3 length is 13 residues. Germline V gene data show CDR1 as SGHRS and CDR2 as YFSETQ. This chain's CDR3 is CASGRDRVDGYTF. The CDR3 bases are TGCGCCAGCGGCCGGGACAGAGTCGATGGCTACACCTTC.

This chain joins TRBV5-1 and TRBJ1-2; D might be TRBD1 (5 bases). This CDR3 is built from 16 residues. Trimming removed 4 bases at V and 1 base at J, with 17 bases between. Per the germline V gene, CDR1 is SGHRS and CDR2 is YFSETQ. This CDR3 is CASSESPGSFNYGYTF. The DNA of the CDR3 is TGCGCCAGCAGCGAATCACCAGGGTCCTTTAACTATGGCTACACCTTC.

The chain joins TRBV5-4 to TRBJ1-2, with D hard to call. The length of the CDR3 is 12 residues. Germline assignment: CDR1 SGHNT and CDR2 YYREEE (reference sequence). Trimming took off 0 bases at V and 7 bases at J, with 7 bases between the two ends. CDR3 sequence (DNA): TGTGCCAGCAGCTTGGAGCGAGGTGGCTACACCTTC. This encodes CASSLERGGYTF.

Only one count was recorded for this clone. This chain links TRBV9 with TRBJ2-7, with TRBD1 matching 8 bases. Germline CDR1 is SGDLS and CDR2 is YYNGEE. The CDR3 runs 16 residues. Germline trimming cut 4 bases from V and 1 base from J; bases unmatched to any gene: 10. The CDR3: CASSLNRDRPSYEQYF. CDR3 DNA sequence: TGTGCCAGCAGCCTTAACCGGGACAGGCCTTCCTACGAGCAGTACTTC. The complete variable domain, with remaining parts taken from reference TRBV9 and TRBJ2-7, reads DSGVTQTPKHLITATGQRVTLRCSPRSGDLSVYWYQQSLDQGLQFLIQYYNGEERAKGNILERFSAQQFPDLHSELNLSSLELGDSALYFCASSLNRDRPSYEQYFGPGTRLTVT.

The chain uses TRBV6-2 or TRBV6-3 and TRBJ1-5; D possibly corresponds to TRBD1 (6 bases). V dropped 0 bases and J dropped 7 bases, with 10 bases sitting between them. Germline CDR1 and CDR2: MNHEY and SVGEGT. The CDR3 loop spans 14 amino acids. CDR3 loop: CASSYSGGRQPQHF. Here the CDR3 DNA reads TGTGCCAGCAGTTACTCGGGGGGGCGGCAGCCCCAGCATTTT.